This entry features one T cell receptor beta chain sequence. Its antigen is still unknown. Per-base quality was not reported, and no clone a single base away is much larger than it. The CDR3 covers 15 residues, taking in both the cysteine and the phenylalanine. CDR3 DNA is the only sequence kept; it has 45 bases, read in frame from the first base. V lost 5 bases and J lost 1 base, and the count of bases not matched to a germline gene is 1. CDR1 is given as LNHDA and CDR2 as SQIVND, both from the germline V gene (reference sequence). The time point tag for this specimen amounts to: persistent/refractory GD, antithyroid drugs over 5 years with positive TRAb. For both TCR sequencing and RNA sequencing, RNA was extracted from PBMCs in TRIzol. The diagnosis of Graves' disease was made according to American Thyroid Association guidelines. The patients came from an endocrinology department in Xi'an, China. Each patient gave 7 to 9.5 milliliters of peripheral blood, collected in an EDTA anticoagulant tube. PBMCs were isolated by Ficoll Paque Plus density gradient separation without further T cell sorting. An Agilent 2100 Bioanalyzer and agarose gel were used to check RNA quality, while a NanoDrop 2000 measured RNA concentration.

The library was prepared using multiplex PCR. Instrument used: Illumina HiSeq 4000. iRepertoire HTBI primers and Arm-PCR amplification of CDR3 regions were used to construct TCR beta libraries. Before sequencing, the PCR products went through gel purification. In the original analysis: Gene usage analysis of CDR3 amino acid clonotypes used the roughly 60 TRBV and approximately 13 TRBJ segments found across samples. COPE and FqMerger were used to merge the filtered high-quality paired reads into contigs. BLAST was used to align contigs to IMGT TRBV, TRBD and TRBJ reference genes, with CDR3 defined following IMGT. Any clonotype with a frequency above 0.1% was counted as a highly expanded clone. Shannon entropy served as the measure of repertoire diversity, while the Gini coefficient captured V-J evenness. A clonotype was considered public if more than one individual shared it. TCRdb reran the public reads through fastp at Q25 and MiXCR, keeping productive beta chains. Entries are consolidated by CDR3 protein sequence, retaining the most common genes and DNA. In this record, the V and J calls reflect TCRdb's handling and not the investigators' own analysis. For this sample there are fewer than 450,000 distinct CDR3 sequences; around 24% appear just once. The ten largest make up 26% of the sample.

The data originate from a study of regulatory T cells in long-lasting Graves disease (dated by TCRdb to the early 2020s). As for the study more broadly: Persistent Graves' disease was defined as antithyroid drug treatment for over 5 years with persistently positive TSH receptor autoantibodies. Antithyroid drugs had been taken for approximately 9.7 years on average by persistent Graves' disease patients in the clinical cohort. The study was conducted in China and was registered as a clinical trial. TCR sequencing covered about 13 persistent and some 20 newly diagnosed Graves' disease patients, 33 samples in total. This study used TCR sequencing and RNA sequencing of peripheral blood to compare persistent Graves' disease patients against newly diagnosed Graves' disease patients. The investigation overall reported the following: TRBV28, TRBJ1-2 and TRBJ2-5 were preferentially used in persistent disease, while TRBV20-1 and TRBJ2-1 were favored in newly diagnosed disease. Persistent Graves' disease patients showed lower TCR Shannon entropy and fewer highly expanded clones than newly diagnosed patients, suggesting clonal expansion. Peripheral blood alone was examined, since thyroid tissue, which constituted the primary lesion, could not be accessed. Persistent patients shared more public clonotypes among themselves (around 3,000) than newly diagnosed patients did (about 970). Sequencing and analysis were restricted to the TCR beta chain. The authors noted that the small sample size was a limitation that may lower accuracy.

The chain links TRBV19 with TRBJ2-1; 11 central bases correspond to TRBD2. The sequence derives from a female donor with Graves disease. The starting material was peripheral blood mononuclear cells (PBMCs), obtained when the disease was refractory, from a patient treated with antithyroid drugs. The DNA reads as follows: TGTGCCAGTAGTCCTAGCGGGAGGTCCTACAATGAGCAGTTCTTC. Its protein product is CASSPSGRSYNEQFF.